Described below is a single TCR beta chain sequence and its context. These data originate in a study of blood T cell repertoires in COVID-19. There are 14 residues in the CDR3. Germline V gene sequence: CDR1 LNHNV, CDR2 YYDKDF (reference sequence). Deletions cut 1 base from V and 10 bases from J, with 14 bases between. The table came from immunoSEQ multiplex PCR; TCRdb's copy has only in-frame clones and leaves some out. This table has about 220,000 clones, around 81% appearing once. The sequencing sample was made of peripheral blood. This TCR was recovered from a human donor in a cohort sampled during active COVID-19. The rearrangement joins TRBV15 to TRBJ2-1, with a tentative D call TRBD1 (6 bases). The CDR3 nucleotides are TGTGCCACCAGCAGAGGAGAAGGGGGAGAGGAGCAGTTCTTC. Translated: CATSRGEGGEEQFF.